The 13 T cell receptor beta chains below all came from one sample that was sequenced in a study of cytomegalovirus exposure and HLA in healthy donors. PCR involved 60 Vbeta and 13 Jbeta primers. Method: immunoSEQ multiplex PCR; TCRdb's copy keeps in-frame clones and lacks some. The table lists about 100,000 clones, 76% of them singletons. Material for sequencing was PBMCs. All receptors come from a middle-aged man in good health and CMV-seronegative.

The CDR3 DNA sequence: TGTGCCAGCAGTTACCCGTCAACAGGGGACAATGAGCAGTTCTTC. This gives the protein CASSYPSTGDNEQFF. V usage is TRBV6-5 and J usage is TRBJ2-1; 7 nucleotides line up with TRBD1. CDR3 length: 15 amino acids. Germline CDR1 and CDR2: MNHEY and SVGAGI. The V and J ends lost 2 bases and 5 bases, in that order; junction bases with no gene match: 6.

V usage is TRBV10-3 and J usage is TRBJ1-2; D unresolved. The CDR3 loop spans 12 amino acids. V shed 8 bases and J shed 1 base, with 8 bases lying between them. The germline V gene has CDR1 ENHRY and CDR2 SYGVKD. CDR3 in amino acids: CAIGESNYGYTF. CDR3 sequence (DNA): TGTGCCATCGGAGAGAGTAACTATGGCTACACCTTC.

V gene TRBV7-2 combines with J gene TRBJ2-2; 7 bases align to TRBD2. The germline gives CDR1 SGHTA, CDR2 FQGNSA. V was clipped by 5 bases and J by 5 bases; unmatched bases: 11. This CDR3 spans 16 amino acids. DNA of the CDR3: TGTGCCAGCAGCCGAGAGCGGGGTGTTAGAACCGGGGAGCTGTTTTTT. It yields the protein CASSRERGVRTGELFF.

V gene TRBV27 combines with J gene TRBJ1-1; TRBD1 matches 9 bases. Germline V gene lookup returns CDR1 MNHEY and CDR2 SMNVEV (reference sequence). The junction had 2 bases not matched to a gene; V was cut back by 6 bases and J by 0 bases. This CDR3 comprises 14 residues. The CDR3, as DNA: TGTGCCAGCAGCAACAGGGGGCTGAACACTGAAGCTTTCTTT. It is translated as CASSNRGLNTEAFF.

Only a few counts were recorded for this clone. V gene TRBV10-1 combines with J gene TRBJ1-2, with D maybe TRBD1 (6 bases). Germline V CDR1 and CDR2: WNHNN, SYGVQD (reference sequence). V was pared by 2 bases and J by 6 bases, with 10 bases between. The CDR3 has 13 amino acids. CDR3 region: CASSETGKNGYTF. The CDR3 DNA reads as TGCGCCAGCAGTGAGACAGGGAAAAATGGCTACACCTTC.

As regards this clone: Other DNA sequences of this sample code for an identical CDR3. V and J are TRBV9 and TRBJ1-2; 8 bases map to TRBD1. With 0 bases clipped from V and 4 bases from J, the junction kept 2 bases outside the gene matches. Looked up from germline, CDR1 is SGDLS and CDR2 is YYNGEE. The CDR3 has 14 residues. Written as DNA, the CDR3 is TGTGCCAGCAGCGTAGGACAGGGGAGCTATGGCTACACCTTC. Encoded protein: CASSVGQGSYGYTF. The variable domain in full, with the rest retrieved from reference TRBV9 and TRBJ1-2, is DSGVTQTPKHLITATGQRVTLRCSPRSGDLSVYWYQQSLDQGLQFLIQYYNGEERAKGNILERFSAQQFPDLHSELNLSSLELGDSALYFCASSVGQGSYGYTFGSGTRLTVV.

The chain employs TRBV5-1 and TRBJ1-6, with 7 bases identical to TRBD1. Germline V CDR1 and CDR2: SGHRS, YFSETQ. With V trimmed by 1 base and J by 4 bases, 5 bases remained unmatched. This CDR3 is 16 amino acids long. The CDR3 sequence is CASSLLPGQYNSPLHF. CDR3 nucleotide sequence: TGCGCCAGCAGCTTGCTCCCGGGACAGTATAATTCACCCCTCCACTTT.

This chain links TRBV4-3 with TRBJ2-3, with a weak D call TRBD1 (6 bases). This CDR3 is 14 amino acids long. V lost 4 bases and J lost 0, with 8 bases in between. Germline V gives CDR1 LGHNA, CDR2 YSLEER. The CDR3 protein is CASSPGQSTDTQYF. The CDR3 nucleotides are TGCGCCAGCAGCCCCGGACAGAGCACAGATACGCAGTATTTT.

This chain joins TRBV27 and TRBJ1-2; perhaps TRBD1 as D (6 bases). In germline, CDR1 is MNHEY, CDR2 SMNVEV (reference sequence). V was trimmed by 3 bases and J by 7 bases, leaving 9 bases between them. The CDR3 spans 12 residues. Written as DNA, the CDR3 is TGTGCCAGCAGTTTCACAGGGTCTGGCTACACCTTC. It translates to CASSFTGSGYTF.

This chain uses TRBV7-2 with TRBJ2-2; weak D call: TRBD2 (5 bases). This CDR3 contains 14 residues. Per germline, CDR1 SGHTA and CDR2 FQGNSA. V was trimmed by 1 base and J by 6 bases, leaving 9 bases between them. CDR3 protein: CASSLEWESGELFF. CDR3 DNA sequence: TGTGCCAGCAGCTTAGAATGGGAGTCCGGGGAGCTGTTTTTT.

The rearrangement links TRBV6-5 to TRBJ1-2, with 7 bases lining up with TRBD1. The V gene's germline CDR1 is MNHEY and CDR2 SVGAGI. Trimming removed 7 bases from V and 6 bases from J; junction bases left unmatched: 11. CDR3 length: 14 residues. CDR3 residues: CASTRGTGVNGYTF. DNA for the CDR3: TGTGCCAGCACCAGGGGAACAGGGGTAAATGGCTACACCTTC.

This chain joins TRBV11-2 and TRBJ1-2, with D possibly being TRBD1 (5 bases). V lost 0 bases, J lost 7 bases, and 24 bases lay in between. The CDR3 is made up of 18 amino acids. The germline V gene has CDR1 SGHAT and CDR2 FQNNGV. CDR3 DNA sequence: TGTGCCAGCAGCTTAGATAGTAGGGCAGGGAACCACCGTTTTGGCTACACCTTC. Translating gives CASSLDSRAGNHRFGYTF.

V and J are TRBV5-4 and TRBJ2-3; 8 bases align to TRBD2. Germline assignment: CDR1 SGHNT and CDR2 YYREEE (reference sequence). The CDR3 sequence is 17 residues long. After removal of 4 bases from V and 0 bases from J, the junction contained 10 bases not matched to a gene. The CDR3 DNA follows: TGTGCCAGCAGCATAAAAGTAGCGGGGCCTAGCACAGATACGCAGTATTTT. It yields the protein CASSIKVAGPSTDTQYF. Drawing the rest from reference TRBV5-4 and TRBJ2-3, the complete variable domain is ETGVTQSPTHLIKTRGQQVTLRCSSQSGHNTVSWYQQALGQGPQFIFQYYREEENGRGNFPPRFSGLQFPNYSSELNVNALELDDSALYLCASSIKVAGPSTDTQYFGPGTRLTVL.